Following are 12 T cell receptor beta chains from one sample sequenced in a study of T cells in Graves' hyperthyroidism and ophthalmopathy. Researchers amplified the TCR beta CDR3 regions from RNA transcripts. First-round RT-PCR with HTBI primers amplified the TCR CDR3 region. TCRdb independently ran MiXCR on the multiplex PCR reads; one entry per CDR3 protein. The sample has fewer than 650,000 distinct CDR3 sequences, about 14% seen once; the top ten hold roughly 7.7%. Source material: blood. Every receptor here comes from a woman under 30 with Graves' ophthalmopathy.

This clonotype has a handful of counts. The chain combines TRBV30 with TRBJ1-2; D possibly corresponds to TRBD1 (6 bases). CDR1 and CDR2 from the germline V gene are GTSNPN and SVGIG (reference sequence). V was shortened by 1 base and J by 4 bases, with 7 bases between the two germline ends. The CDR3 length is 12 residues. The CDR3 DNA follows: TGTGCCTGGAGTGAGGACAGCTATGGCTACACCTTC. This translates into CAWSEDSYGYTF.

This clonotype was seen more than once but under ten times. This may be a read error: a much more frequent sequence differs by one nucleotide. The rearrangement joins TRBV28 to TRBJ2-3; D possibly corresponds to TRBD1 (6 bases). The germline V gene has CDR1 MDHEN and CDR2 SYDVKM. The ends were cut back, 7 bases at V and 5 bases at J, with 16 bases in the middle. There are 14 residues in the CDR3. CDR3 bases: TGTGCCAGCATATCACAGGGAGACATAGATACGCAGTATTTT. It encodes CASISQGDIDTQYF.

There are many counts of this clonotype. This chain links TRBV12-3 or TRBV12-4 with TRBJ2-5; D perhaps matches TRBD2 (5 bases). The CDR3 loop spans 13 amino acids. V was trimmed by 3 bases and J by 2 bases, leaving 7 bases between them. The CDR3 reads CASSFRGQETQYF. The CDR3 nucleotides read TGTGCCAGCAGTTTCCGAGGGCAAGAGACCCAGTACTTC.

The table lists this clonotype with a few counts. With a much larger clone just one base away, this may be a read error. V and J are TRBV12-3 or TRBV12-4 and TRBJ2-7; D gene ambiguous. The CDR3 has 11 residues. The ends were cut back, 6 bases at V and 5 bases at J, with 8 bases in the middle. Written as DNA, the CDR3 is TGTGCCAGCAGACAAGGGAACGAGCAGTACTTC. It encodes CASRQGNEQYF.

J is TRBJ2-1 and V is TRBV4-1, with 10 bases identical to TRBD1. The germline V gene encodes CDR1 MGHRA and CDR2 YSYEKL. This CDR3 has 16 amino acids. With 1 base clipped from V and 4 bases from J, the junction kept 4 bases outside the gene matches. DNA for the CDR3: TGCGCCAGCAGCCAAGGGCGGACAGGGGGTTACAATGAGCAGTTCTTC. Encoded protein: CASSQGRTGGYNEQFF.

This clonotype has a count of ten or more. CDR3 DNA sequence: TGTGCCAGCAGCTTCGTGGGGACAGTAGGCTATGGCTACACCTTC. Amino acid sequence: CASSFVGTVGYGYTF. The chain links TRBV5-5 to TRBJ1-2; TRBD1 aligns across 7 bases. Germline CDR1 is SGHKS and CDR2 is YYEKEE (reference sequence). CDR3 size: 15 residues. With V trimmed by 2 bases and J by 4 bases, 8 bases remained unmatched.

V is TRBV6-2 or TRBV6-3 and J is TRBJ1-5; D uncertain. Looked up from germline, CDR1 is MNHEY and CDR2 is SVGEGT. The CDR3 loop spans 15 amino acids. The germline V and J ends were trimmed by 6 bases and 2 bases, with 14 bases remaining between them. The CDR3 here is CASSPRRSRNQPQHF. DNA of the CDR3: TGTGCCAGCAGCCCTAGACGGTCCCGCAATCAGCCCCAGCATTTT.

As to this clonotype: Just one base apart from a much larger clone, this may be a read error. This rearrangement joins TRBV6-2 or TRBV6-3 to TRBJ2-5; the match to TRBD1 covers 8 bases. V lost 2 bases, J lost 5 bases, and 7 bases stayed unmatched. There are 15 residues in the CDR3. CDR1 is MNHEY, CDR2 SVGEGT, per germline. CDR3 loop: CASSYRGQEAETQYF. The CDR3 region has the DNA TGTGCCAGCAGTTACCGGGGACAGGAGGCTGAGACCCAGTACTTC.

At least ten counts were recorded for this clonotype. The V gene is TRBV7-9, the J gene TRBJ1-1; a possible D gene is TRBD1 (6 bases). Germline V CDR1 and CDR2: SEHNR, FQNEAQ (reference sequence). Trimming cost V 0 bases and J 3 bases, with 17 bases left between them. The CDR3 sequence is 17 residues long. The CDR3, as DNA: TGTGCCAGCAGCTTAGCCGAGGGGGGGATGAGGGACACTGAAGCTTTCTTT. Its translation: CASSLAEGGMRDTEAFF.

This clonotype occurred many times. J is TRBJ2-7 and V is TRBV7-2; D is unresolved. V lost 6 bases and J 0 bases, leaving 12 bases between the germline ends. Germline loops: CDR1 SGHTA, CDR2 FQGNSA. The CDR3 loop spans 14 amino acids. The CDR3 here is CASRTRPSSYEQYF. In DNA form, the CDR3 reads TGTGCCAGCAGGACTCGACCCAGCTCCTACGAGCAGTACTTC.

At least ten counts were recorded for this clonotype. The genes are TRBV29-1 and TRBJ1-5, with 7 bases aligning to TRBD1. Germline V lookup: CDR1 SQVTM, CDR2 ANQGSEA. The CDR3 length is 15 residues. Trimming took 5 bases from V and 2 from J; bases not matched to a gene: 9. CDR3: CSVSFTGVGNQPQHF. The DNA for the CDR3 is TGCAGCGTTTCTTTTACAGGGGTAGGCAATCAGCCCCAGCATTTT.

This clonotype was seen ten or more times. The chain uses TRBV5-6 and TRBJ2-2; TRBD1 or TRBD2 may be the D gene (5 bases each). CDR1 and CDR2 from the germline V gene are SGHDT and YYEEEE. Trimming pared 4 bases from V and 0 bases from J, leaving 10 bases between. The CDR3 runs 15 residues. The CDR3 sequence is CASSRDPPNTGELFF. The CDR3, as DNA: TGTGCCAGCAGCCGGGACCCCCCGAACACCGGGGAGCTGTTTTTT.